The rows below give T cell receptor beta chains drawn from one sample of a study of neurological immune-mediated disorders. TCRdb used MiXCR to reprocess the 5' RACE reads, holding one entry per CDR3 protein. The data hold about 78,000 distinct CDR3 sequences, with 4.5% to 6.5% observed a single time. The specimen was PBMCs. The receptors shown here come from a woman aged 30 to 39 with multiple sclerosis. Both conserved end residues are part of each CDR3. D genes are given only for firm matches. The listing skips clone size in some rows; elsewhere it reads once, few, many or a size class.

cdr3_aa	cdr3_nt	d_call	clone_size	v_call	j_call
CASRTGTSGRAGYNEQFF	TGTGCCAGCAGGACCGGGACTAGCGGGAGGGCAGGCTACAATGAGCAGTTCTTC	TRBD2	many	TRBV7-8	TRBJ2-1
CSAKKLSGGEQETQYF	TGCAGTGCTAAAAAACTCAGCGGGGGGGAACAAGAGACCCAGTACTTC	TRBD2	-	TRBV20-1	TRBJ2-5
CSARDPVLAGGTADTQYF	TGCAGTGCTAGAGACCCGGTCCTAGCGGGGGGAACTGCAGATACGCAGTATTTT	TRBD2	many	TRBV20-1	TRBJ2-3
CASSLGSEGYGYTF	TGCGCCAGCAGCTTGGGGTCTGAGGGCTATGGCTACACCTTC	-	many	TRBV5-1	TRBJ1-2
CASSDGPNTGELFF	TGCGCCAGCTCTGACGGACCGAACACCGGGGAGCTGTTTTTT	-	many	TRBV5-1	TRBJ2-2
CASSGDRGLVNEQFF	TGTGCCAGCAGCGGGGACAGGGGGTTGGTCAATGAGCAGTTCTTC	TRBD1	many	TRBV5-6	TRBJ2-1
CIASGEYNEQFF	TGCATTGCTAGCGGTGAATACAATGAGCAGTTCTTC	TRBD2	few	TRBV20-1	TRBJ2-1
CASTETGPQPQHF	TGTGCCAGCACCGAGACAGGGCCCCAGCCCCAGCATTTT	TRBD1	many	TRBV6-6	TRBJ1-5
CASSFTRTVLFF	TGTGCCAGCAGTTTTACGAGGACGGTACTCTTCTTC	-	many	TRBV28	TRBJ2-1
CASSSGPVSYEQYF	TGTGCCAGCAGTTCCGGACCTGTCTCATACGAGCAGTACTTC	-	-	TRBV28	TRBJ2-7
CATSRLAGATDTQYF	TGTGCCACCAGTCGTTTGGCAGGGGCCACAGATACGCAGTATTTT	-	many	TRBV24-1	TRBJ2-3
CASSRWTGGSRKLFF	TGCGCCAGCAGCCGGTGGACAGGCGGGTCCCGAAAACTGTTTTTT	TRBD1	many	TRBV5-1	TRBJ1-4
CASTEQGRNTEAFF	TGTGCCAGCACCGAACAGGGGCGGAACACTGAAGCTTTCTTT	TRBD1	many	TRBV12-3/TRBV12-4	TRBJ1-1
CSVDGGAGDRRNEQFF	TGCAGCGTTGACGGTGGGGCGGGGGACCGTCGGAATGAGCAGTTCTTC	TRBD2	many	TRBV29-1	TRBJ2-1
CASSQGRSETQYF	TGTGCCAGCAGCCAAGGACGGTCGGAGACCCAGTACTTC	-	many	TRBV3-1	TRBJ2-5
CASSSTPGQSRKPQHF	TGTGCCAGCAGCTCAACACCTGGACAGTCGAGGAAGCCCCAGCATTTT	-	-	TRBV7-8	TRBJ1-5
CASSSIVTSGGLEQFF	TGCGCCAGCAGCAGCATCGTGACTAGCGGGGGTCTAGAGCAGTTCTTC	TRBD2	many	TRBV5-1	TRBJ2-1
CASSLAGKAYEQYF	TGCGCCAGCAGCTTGGCGGGGAAAGCCTACGAGCAGTACTTC	-	many	TRBV5-1	TRBJ2-7
CASSPDGPTSDF	TGCGCCAGCAGCCCAGACGGCCCGACTTCGGATTTT	-	many	TRBV5-1	TRBJ2-3
CSASDLRPAGGYTF	TGCAGTGCTAGTGACCTCAGGCCCGCGGGGGGCTACACCTTC	-	many	TRBV20-1	TRBJ1-2
CASSPVTTPNTGELFF	TGTGCCAGCAGCCCCGTCACTACCCCGAACACCGGGGAGCTGTTTTTT	-	many	TRBV5-6	TRBJ2-2
CASSYSGGSYEQYF	TGTGCCAGCAGTTACTCGGGCGGCTCCTACGAGCAGTACTTC	-	many	TRBV6-5	TRBJ2-7
CSARDPLGQEQYF	TGCAGTGCTAGAGATCCCCTGGGACAGGAGCAGTACTTC	TRBD1	-	TRBV20-1	TRBJ2-7
CASSPQEGPQETQYF	TGTGCCAGCTCACCACAGGAGGGTCCCCAAGAGACCCAGTACTTC	-	many	TRBV18	TRBJ2-5
CSANERGGFSTDTQYF	TGCAGTGCTAACGAGCGGGGGGGGTTTAGCACAGATACGCAGTATTTT	TRBD2	-	TRBV20-1	TRBJ2-3
CSARWQGNIDEAFF	TGCAGTGCTAGGTGGCAGGGGAACATTGATGAAGCTTTCTTT	-	many	TRBV20-1	TRBJ1-1
CSARDPSGSAYEQYF	TGCAGTGCTAGAGATCCCAGCGGGAGCGCCTACGAGCAGTACTTC	TRBD2	many	TRBV20-1	TRBJ2-7
CASSPNVRWNTEAFF	TGTGCCAGCAGCCCCAACGTACGATGGAACACTGAAGCTTTCTTT	-	many	TRBV7-9	TRBJ1-1
CAWSAMFSPLHF	TGTGCCTGGAGTGCTATGTTTTCACCCCTCCACTTT	-	-	TRBV30	TRBJ1-6
CSARDDRENIQYF	TGCAGTGCTAGAGATGACAGGGAAAACATTCAGTACTTC	TRBD1	many	TRBV20-1	TRBJ2-4
CSARDSRGGDEKLFF	TGCAGTGCTAGAGACTCCAGGGGTGGTGATGAAAAACTGTTTTTT	-	many	TRBV20-1	TRBJ1-4
CSASPVGGLTGELFF	TGCAGTGCTTCCCCCGTGGGGGGTCTCACCGGGGAGCTGTTTTTT	-	many	TRBV20-1	TRBJ2-2